Given below is one T cell receptor beta chain in context. This clonotype was detected a few times. The antigen it recognizes is unknown. Base-call qualities are not available, and no considerably larger clone is one nucleotide away. This sample stems from a study of regulatory T cells in long-lasting Graves disease (dated by TCRdb to about 2021). With respect to the entire study: Persistent Graves' disease was defined as persistently positive TSH receptor autoantibodies together with antithyroid drug treatment for over 5 years. This study used TCR sequencing and RNA sequencing of peripheral blood to compare persistent Graves' disease patients against newly diagnosed Graves' disease patients. Antithyroid drugs had been taken for approximately 9.7 years on average by persistent Graves' disease patients in the clinical cohort. The study took place in China and was registered as a clinical trial. A total of some 35 samples underwent TCR sequencing: some 13 from persistent and roughly 20 from newly diagnosed Graves' disease patients. What the work shows at the level of the full study, not this receptor alone: Sequencing and analysis were limited to the TCR beta chain. TRBV28, TRBJ1-2 and TRBJ2-5 were preferentially used in persistent disease, while TRBV20-1 and TRBJ2-1 were favored in newly diagnosed disease. Because the primary lesion, thyroid tissue, could not be accessed, the study looked at peripheral blood alone. Lower TCR Shannon entropy and fewer highly expanded clones were observed in persistent Graves' disease patients than in newly diagnosed patients, which suggested clonal expansion. More public clonotypes were shared among persistent patients (around 3,000) than among newly diagnosed patients (over 900). As a limitation, the authors acknowledged that the small sample size may reduce accuracy.

The meaning of the sample's time point label: persistent/refractory GD, antithyroid drugs over 5 years with positive TRAb. For both TCR sequencing and RNA sequencing, RNA was extracted from PBMCs in TRIzol. The diagnosis of Graves' disease was made according to American Thyroid Association guidelines. Patients were recruited from an endocrinology department in Xi'an, China. Each patient gave approximately 10 milliliters of peripheral blood, collected in an EDTA anticoagulant tube. Ficoll Paque Plus density gradient separation was used to isolate PBMCs, and no further T cell sorting was performed. RNA quality was checked with an Agilent 2100 Bioanalyzer and agarose gel, and concentration with a NanoDrop 2000. Receptors were amplified or captured by multiplex PCR. Data came from an Illumina HiSeq 4000. To build TCR beta libraries, CDR3 regions were amplified by Arm-PCR using iRepertoire HTBI primers. Before sequencing, the PCR products underwent gel purification. Turning to the authors' computational methods: Gene usage analysis of CDR3 amino acid clonotypes used the 55 to 65 TRBV and about 13 TRBJ segments found across samples. COPE and FqMerger were used to merge filtered high-quality paired reads into contigs. Contigs were aligned with BLAST to IMGT TRBV, TRBD and TRBJ reference genes, and CDR3 was defined per IMGT. Highly expanded clones were defined as clonotypes with a frequency above 0.1%. Repertoire diversity was measured by Shannon entropy, and V-J evenness by the Gini coefficient. A clonotype was considered public if more than one individual shared it. TCRdb itself trimmed the public reads at Q25 with fastp, ran MiXCR and retained productive beta chains. Rows are unified per CDR3 protein, each entry keeping the most common DNA and genes. TCRdb, not the authors, supplied the V and J calls. The sample data list 500,000 to 800,000 distinct CDR3 sequences, and 30% of these were observed just once. The top ten clonotypes cover 35% to 55% of the sample.

The germline V gene encodes CDR1 DFQATT and CDR2 SNEGSKA (reference sequence). Germline trimming amounts to 4 bases on V and 5 bases on J, with 6 as the count of junction bases outside the gene matches. Including cysteine and phenylalanine, the CDR3 has 13 amino acids. Only CDR3 DNA is held: 39 bases, read in frame from base 1. The sequence came from a female donor with Graves disease. Sequencing used peripheral blood mononuclear cells (PBMCs), obtained when the disease was refractory, from a patient treated with antithyroid drugs. The V and J segments used are TRBV20-1 and TRBJ2-5, and TRBD1 aligns with 8 junction nucleotides. The nucleotide sequence reads as follows: TGCAGTGCTACAAGGACAGGGTGGGAGACCCAGTACTTC. Its translation is CSATRTGWETQYF.